Listed below are T cell receptor beta chains from one sample, sequenced in a study of vaccination effects on CD4 cells after COVID-19. Using immunoSEQ multiplex PCR, the repertoire was profiled, and TCRdb retains in-frame clones only, with some absent. The repertoire includes 30,000 or so clones, 70% of them detected once, and 3.8% sits in the top ten. Antigen specificity for these receptors is unknown. Material: CD4+ T cells from PBMCs cultured without peptide, obtained before COVID-19 vaccination. The receptors derive from a human donor who received a COVID-19 vaccine. Each CDR3 is given with its conserved first and last residue. D genes are given only for firm matches. Some rows have no size entry. The others give once, few or many, or a class for an expanded clone.

clone size: -
D gene: -
J gene: TRBJ1-6
V gene: TRBV27
CDR3 DNA: TGTGCCAGCACAGTAACCTCCTATAATTCACCCCTCCACTTT
CDR3 protein: CASTVTSYNSPLHF

clone size: few
D gene: TRBD2
J gene: TRBJ2-5
V gene: TRBV5-1
CDR3 DNA: TGCGCCAGCAGCTTGGCCCAGGGACTAGCGGGAGTAGAGACCCAGTACTTC
CDR3 protein: CASSLAQGLAGVETQYF

clone size: -
D gene: TRBD1
J gene: TRBJ2-1
V gene: TRBV7-9
CDR3 DNA: TGTGCCAGCAGCTCCCGGGACAGGGGACAGAACAGTGAGCAGTTCTTC
CDR3 protein: CASSSRDRGQNSEQFF

clone size: -
D gene: TRBD1
J gene: TRBJ2-7
V gene: TRBV16
CDR3 DNA: TGTGCCAGCAGCCAATCTGCGGGACAGGGCTCCTACGAGCAGTACTTC
CDR3 protein: CASSQSAGQGSYEQYF

clone size: medium-sized
D gene: -
J gene: TRBJ1-3
V gene: TRBV25-1
CDR3 DNA: TGTGCCAGCAGTGAATTGGCAGGGGCCAACTCTGGAAACACCATATATTTT
CDR3 protein: CASSELAGANSGNTIYF

clone size: -
D gene: -
J gene: TRBJ1-4
V gene: TRBV7-9
CDR3 DNA: TGTGCCAGCGATTACAGGGCAACTAATGAAAAACTGTTTTTT
CDR3 protein: CASDYRATNEKLFF

clone size: -
D gene: TRBD2
J gene: TRBJ2-5
V gene: TRBV19
CDR3 DNA: TGTGCCAGTAGTCCCCTGGGTTGGGAGGGCCAGTTGGAGACCCAGTACTTC
CDR3 protein: CASSPLGWEGQLETQYF

clone size: -
D gene: TRBD2
J gene: TRBJ2-5
V gene: TRBV11-1
CDR3 DNA: TGTGCCAGCAGCATCGGGACTAGCGAGACCCGGGAGACCCAGTACTTC
CDR3 protein: CASSIGTSETRETQYF

clone size: -
D gene: TRBD1
J gene: TRBJ1-2
V gene: TRBV3-1/TRBV3-2
CDR3 DNA: TGTGCCAGCAGCCCACGGGGACAGGGAGATTCGATTGGCTACACCTTC
CDR3 protein: CASSPRGQGDSIGYTF

clone size: -
D gene: -
J gene: TRBJ1-3
V gene: TRBV5-1
CDR3 DNA: TGCGCCAGCAGCTTTGGGGACACCATATATTTT
CDR3 protein: CASSFGDTIYF

clone size: -
D gene: TRBD1
J gene: TRBJ1-1
V gene: TRBV29-1
CDR3 DNA: TGCAGCGTTGAGGACAGGGACGCTGAAGCTTTCTTT
CDR3 protein: CSVEDRDAEAFF

clone size: -
D gene: -
J gene: TRBJ2-1
V gene: TRBV5-4
CDR3 DNA: TGTGCCAGCAGCTTGGGAGGGATGATATACAATGAGCAGTTCTTC
CDR3 protein: CASSLGGMIYNEQFF

clone size: -
D gene: TRBD1
J gene: TRBJ1-2
V gene: TRBV15
CDR3 DNA: TGTGCCACCAGCAGACCTCAGGACAGGGGGTATGGCTACACCTTC
CDR3 protein: CATSRPQDRGYGYTF

clone size: -
D gene: -
J gene: TRBJ1-1
V gene: TRBV12-3/TRBV12-4
CDR3 DNA: TGTGCCAGCAGTTTCGCTGACACTGAAGCTTTCTTT
CDR3 protein: CASSFADTEAFF

clone size: -
D gene: -
J gene: TRBJ1-2
V gene: TRBV7-2
CDR3 DNA: TGTGCCAGCAGCTTAGCGTCGGGTAGGGGAGATAACTATGGCTACACCTTC
CDR3 protein: CASSLASGRGDNYGYTF

clone size: -
D gene: -
J gene: TRBJ1-1
V gene: TRBV2
CDR3 DNA: TGTGCCAGTACGATTACAGGGCTGAACACTGAAGCTTTCTTT
CDR3 protein: CASTITGLNTEAFF

clone size: -
D gene: -
J gene: TRBJ1-5
V gene: TRBV12-3/TRBV12-4
CDR3 DNA: TGTGCCAGCAGGAAACAGGGTGAGGAGCCCCAGCATTTT
CDR3 protein: CASRKQGEEPQHF

clone size: -
D gene: -
J gene: TRBJ2-7
V gene: TRBV12-3/TRBV12-4
CDR3 DNA: TGTGCCAGCAGTTTCATCCCCTACGAGCAGTACTTC
CDR3 protein: CASSFIPYEQYF

clone size: -
D gene: -
J gene: TRBJ1-6
V gene: TRBV6-5
CDR3 DNA: TGTGCCAGCAGTTACGGACGTCGGGAGAGTTCACCCCTCCACTTT
CDR3 protein: CASSYGRRESSPLHF

clone size: -
D gene: -
J gene: TRBJ2-5
V gene: TRBV19
CDR3 DNA: TGTGCCAGTAGTACTAGCGTCGGACTTACGTTAGGCCCTCTCCAAGAGACCCAGTACTTC
CDR3 protein: CASSTSVGLTLGPLQETQYF

clone size: -
D gene: TRBD2
J gene: TRBJ2-7
V gene: TRBV5-4
CDR3 DNA: TGTGCCAGCAGCTTGGGTTCGGGACTAGCGTCAGAGCAGTACTTC
CDR3 protein: CASSLGSGLASEQYF

clone size: -
D gene: TRBD1
J gene: TRBJ2-5
V gene: TRBV5-1
CDR3 DNA: TGCGCCAGCAGCAAAGGACAGGACGCAGAGACCCAGTACTTC
CDR3 protein: CASSKGQDAETQYF